This T cell receptor (beta chain) derives from a study of CD8 T cells in ankylosing spondylitis. Study-wide results and caveats: A TCR beta motif made of fewer than ten highly homologous variants seemed typical of ankylosing spondylitis blood. Earlier studies detected some motif variants in reactive arthritis synovial fluid and blood. Significantly higher representation of disease-linked clones was reported for matched ankylosing spondylitis synovial fluid.

Quantitative 5'-RACE with molecular barcodes produced the TCR beta libraries. TCRdb re-called the 5' RACE reads through MiXCR, storing one row per CDR3 protein. The sample comprises about 150,000 distinct CDR3 sequences, around a third of which are singletons, and around 6.2% rests with the top ten. Points on this clonotype: Its antigen is not identified.

V trimming: 5 bases; J trimming: 2 bases; junction bases outside the gene matches: 8. The CDR3 is 15 residues long. The germline V gene encodes CDR1 DFQATT and CDR2 SNEGSKA (reference sequence). The chain carries TRBV20-1 and TRBJ2-7, with 11 bases identical to TRBD2. Source material: synovial fluid, either unsorted or a sorted T cell fraction (not recorded which). The clonotype comes from a male donor with ankylosing spondylitis. In DNA, the CDR3 is TGCAGTGCTCCAGTTCTAGCGGGAGGCACCTACGAGCAGTACTTC. Encoded protein: CSAPVLAGGTYEQYF.